Here is one T cell receptor (beta chain) with its context. Treatment denoted: oral pan-JAK inhibitor, 5-10 mg twice daily. The V segment lost 5 bases and the J segment 9 bases; nucleotides outside the gene matches: 5. This CDR3 has 14 amino acids. From germline, CDR1 is MNHEY and CDR2 SMNVEV (reference sequence). The data stem from a study of CD8+ T cells in alopecia areata. In each case, RNA was isolated and then reverse transcribed into cDNA as the sequencing template. This table comes from immunoSEQ multiplex PCR, and its TCRdb copy is limited to in-frame clones, with some not included. The data contain some 180,000 clones, approximately 50% of them singletons.

This TCR was sampled from a human donor with alopecia areata. Sequencing used CD8+ T cells sorted from blood, obtained around week 54, from a patient treated with tofacitinib. This sequence joins TRBV27 and TRBJ1-6, with 9 bases lining up with TRBD1. CDR3 residues: CASSPGTGLSPLHF. The CDR3 region has the DNA TGTGCCAGCAGTCCGGGGACAGGGCTTTCACCCCTCCACTTT.